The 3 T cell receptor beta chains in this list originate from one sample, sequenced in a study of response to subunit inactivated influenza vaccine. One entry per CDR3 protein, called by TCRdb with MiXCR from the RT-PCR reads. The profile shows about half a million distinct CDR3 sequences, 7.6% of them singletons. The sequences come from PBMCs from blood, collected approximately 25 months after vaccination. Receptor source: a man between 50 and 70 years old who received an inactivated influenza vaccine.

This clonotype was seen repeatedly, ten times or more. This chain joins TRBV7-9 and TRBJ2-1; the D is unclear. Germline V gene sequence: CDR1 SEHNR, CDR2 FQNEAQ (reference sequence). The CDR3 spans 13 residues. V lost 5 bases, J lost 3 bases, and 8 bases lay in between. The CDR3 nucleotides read TGTGCCAGCAGCCCATTAAACTACAATGAGCAGTTCTTC. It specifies CASSPLNYNEQFF.

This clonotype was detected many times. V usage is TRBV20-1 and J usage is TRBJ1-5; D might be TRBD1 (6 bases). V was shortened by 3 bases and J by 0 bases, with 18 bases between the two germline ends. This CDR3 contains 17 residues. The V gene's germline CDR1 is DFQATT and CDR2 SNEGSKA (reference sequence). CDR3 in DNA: TGCAGTGCTAGTGTGGTGTCAGGGGCTTCTAGCAATCAGCCCCAGCATTTT. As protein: CSASVVSGASSNQPQHF.

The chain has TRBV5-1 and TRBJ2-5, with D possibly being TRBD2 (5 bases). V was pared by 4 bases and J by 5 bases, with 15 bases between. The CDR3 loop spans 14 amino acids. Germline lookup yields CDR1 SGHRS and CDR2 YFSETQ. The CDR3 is CASSVVLRGETQYF. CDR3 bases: TGCGCCAGCAGCGTGGTCCTTCGGGGTGAGACCCAGTACTTC.